This TCR beta chain comes out of a study of T cell changes during pregnancy in multiple sclerosis. The data were produced by immunoSEQ multiplex PCR, yet TCRdb's version contains in-frame clones alone and is incomplete. The sample lists tens of thousands of clones; 91% were seen once. The CDR3 is 14 residues long. Germline CDR1 and CDR2: SEHNR and FQNEAQ (reference sequence). The V gene lost 4 bases and the J gene lost 4 bases, with 13 bases spanning the gap. This TCR derives from a female donor with multiple sclerosis, enrolled in a pregnancy study. The chain joins TRBV7-9 to TRBJ1-2; no clear D gene. The material sequenced was CD8+ T cells from peripheral blood mononuclear cells, taken after pregnancy. The CDR3 here is CASSSVGLTYGYTF. CDR3 sequence (DNA): TGTGCCAGCAGCTCCGTAGGACTTACCTATGGCTACACCTTC.